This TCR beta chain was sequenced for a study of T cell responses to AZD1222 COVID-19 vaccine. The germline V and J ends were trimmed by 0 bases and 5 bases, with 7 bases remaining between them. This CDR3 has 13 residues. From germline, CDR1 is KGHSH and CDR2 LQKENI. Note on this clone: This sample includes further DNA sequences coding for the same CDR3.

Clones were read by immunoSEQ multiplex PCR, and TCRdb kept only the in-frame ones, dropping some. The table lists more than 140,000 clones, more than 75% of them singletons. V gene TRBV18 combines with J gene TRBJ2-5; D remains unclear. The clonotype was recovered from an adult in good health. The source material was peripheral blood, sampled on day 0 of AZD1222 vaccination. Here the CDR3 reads CASSPPSEETQYF. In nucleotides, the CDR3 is TGTGCCAGCTCACCACCGAGTGAGGAGACCCAGTACTTC.